This passage covers 15 T cell receptor beta chains from one sample sequenced in a study of shared clonotypes between healthy human individuals. Only in-frame clones appear in the TCRdb table, and some are missing; sequencing was by immunoSEQ multiplex PCR. There are roughly 2.1 million clones in the sample; 93% occur only once, and over 1.5% lies in the top ten. As defined, naive CD8 cells were CD45RO-negative and positively selected for CCR7, with terminally differentiated effector memory CD45RA+ cells excluded. Sequences were obtained from naive CD8+ T cells from PBMCs. All receptors derive from a man younger than 35 in good health. Some clones in this sample may be carry-over from other donors' samples.

The chain couples TRBV5-1 to TRBJ1-1; D may be TRBD1 (6 bases). The germline V gene has CDR1 SGHRS and CDR2 YFSETQ. The CDR3 is 14 residues long. V dropped 7 bases and J dropped 5 bases, with 18 bases sitting between them. The CDR3 coding sequence is TGCGCCAGCGCGGTATCGGGGGCCCTAACTGAAGCTTTCTTT. Its protein product is CASAVSGALTEAFF. The whole variable domain, remainder taken from reference TRBV5-1 and TRBJ1-1, is KAGVTQTPRYLIKTRGQQVTLSCSPISGHRSVSWYQQTPGQGLQFLFEYFSETQRNKGNFPGRFSGRQFSNSRSEMNVSTLELGDSALYLCASAVSGALTEAFFGQGTRLTVV.

This clone was counted only a few times. The genes are TRBV7-3 and TRBJ1-5; 7 nucleotides line up with TRBD1. In germline, CDR1 is SGHTA, CDR2 FQGTGA. V lost 5 bases and J lost 5; bases outside the gene matches: 12. This CDR3 is built from 16 residues. As DNA, the CDR3 is TGTGCCAGCAGCACCCAGGGGGTGCGGGGTGATCAGCCCCAGCATTTT. The encoded protein is CASSTQGVRGDQPQHF.

The J gene is TRBJ1-5, the V gene TRBV14; D call uncertain. Looked up from germline, CDR1 is SGHDN and CDR2 is FVKESK. The V end lost 5 bases, the J end lost 3 bases, and 11 bases lay between the germline ends. This CDR3 is 14 amino acids long. CDR3 sequence reads: CASSAGGINQPQHF. The CDR3 nucleotides are TGTGCCAGCAGCGCGGGCGGAATCAATCAGCCCCAGCATTTT.

This clone was observed a handful of times. The V call is TRBV14, the J call TRBJ2-1, with TRBD2 matching over 10 bases. The CDR3 is 15 residues long. From germline, CDR1 is SGHDN and CDR2 FVKESK. V was pared by 3 bases and J by 8 bases, with 7 bases of the junction left unmatched. The CDR3 region is CASSHRSGRAYEQFF. The CDR3 DNA reads as TGTGCCAGCAGCCACCGCAGCGGGAGGGCTTATGAGCAGTTCTTC. The entire variable domain, with the rest obtained from reference TRBV14 and TRBJ2-1, is as follows: EAGVTQFPSHSVIEKGQTVTLRCDPISGHDNLYWYRRVMGKEIKFLLHFVKESKQDESGMPNNRFLAERTGGTYSTLKVQPAELEDSGVYFCASSHRSGRAYEQFFGPGTRLTVL.

This chain joins TRBV9 and TRBJ1-4; TRBD1 is a possible D gene (6 bases). CDR1 and CDR2 from the germline V gene are SGDLS and YYNGEE. The CDR3 sequence is 15 residues long. V lost 0 bases, J lost 3 bases, and 9 bases lay in between. The CDR3 DNA is TGTGCCAGCAGCGTAGGGACAGCTTCTAATGAAAAACTGTTTTTT. As protein: CASSVGTASNEKLFF.

This clone turned up a few times. This sequence joins TRBV4-3 and TRBJ1-1, with D unclear. CDR3 size: 13 residues. Trimming shortened V by 1 base and J by 6 bases, and 9 bases separated the two germline ends. Germline V gene lookup returns CDR1 LGHNA and CDR2 YSLEER. The CDR3 sequence is CASSQAEGAEAFF. In nucleotides, the CDR3 is TGCGCCAGCAGCCAAGCCGAGGGAGCTGAAGCTTTCTTT.

The V gene is TRBV5-1, the J gene TRBJ2-5, with a weak D call TRBD2 (6 bases). The CDR3 runs 13 residues. CDR1 SGHRS and CDR2 YFSETQ come from the germline V gene. V lost 9 bases to trimming and J lost 2 bases, with 14 bases between them. The CDR3 sequence: CAISLAFQETQYF. In DNA, the CDR3 is TGCGCCATCTCACTAGCTTTTCAAGAGACCCAGTACTTC.

The chain is built from TRBV19 and TRBJ1-5, with a possible D match to TRBD1 (5 bases). The CDR3 totals 15 residues. The germline V gene has CDR1 LNHDA and CDR2 SQIVND (reference sequence). V lost 6 bases, J lost 10 bases, and 22 bases lay in between. CDR3 DNA: TGTGCCAGTAGCGACCGGGACGGACCCCTACGACCCCAGCATTTT. This codes for CASSDRDGPLRPQHF.

About this clone itself: In the same sample, other DNA sequences code for this CDR3. The CDR3 region is CASSSDSYEQYF. CDR3 nucleotides: TGCGCCAGCAGTTCGGACAGTTACGAGCAGTACTTC. The chain is built from TRBV5-1 and TRBJ2-7, with D possibly being TRBD1 (6 bases). This CDR3 region has 12 residues. Trimming cost V 5 bases and J 4 bases, with 10 bases left between them. The V gene's germline CDR1 is SGHRS and CDR2 YFSETQ.

The V and J genes are TRBV7-5 and TRBJ2-2. TRBV7-5 is tagged as a pseudogene. This CDR3 has 14 residues. The CDR3 reads CARSRLGTTGELFF. The CDR3 nucleotides are TGTGCCAGAAGCCGCCTGGGGACCACCGGGGAGCTGTTTTTT.

J is TRBJ1-2 and V is TRBV14, with 7 positions matching TRBD1. V shed 2 bases and J 2 bases; nucleotides not matched to a gene: 5. Germline loops: CDR1 SGHDN, CDR2 FVKESK. CDR3 length: 15 amino acids. CDR3 sequence: CASSQINRGNYGYTF. The CDR3, as DNA: TGTGCCAGCAGCCAAATTAACAGGGGAAACTATGGCTACACCTTC.

The chain couples TRBV19 to TRBJ2-1; 7 bases align to TRBD2. The germline V gene encodes CDR1 LNHDA and CDR2 SQIVND (reference sequence). The CDR3 is 16 amino acids. Losses at the gene ends were 5 bases for V and 5 bases for J; bases not matched to a gene: 12. CDR3 nucleotide sequence: TGTGCCAGTAGTGCCGGGAGGTCGGGGCTCAACAATGAGCAGTTCTTC. Amino acids: CASSAGRSGLNNEQFF.

This clone showed up just once. This sequence joins TRBV19 and TRBJ1-2, with D possibly matching TRBD1 (6 bases). Trimming pared 5 bases from V and 0 bases from J, leaving 16 bases between. This CDR3 is built from 16 residues. From germline, CDR1 is LNHDA and CDR2 SQIVND (reference sequence). CDR3 in amino acids: CASSVPPDRANYGYTF. The CDR3 nucleotides read TGTGCCAGTAGTGTACCCCCGGACAGAGCTAACTATGGCTACACCTTC.

The rearrangement joins TRBV27 to TRBJ2-2; D gene ambiguous. From germline, CDR1 is MNHEY and CDR2 SMNVEV (reference sequence). V was pared by 8 bases and J by 4 bases, with 8 bases between. This CDR3 has 12 residues. CDR3 sequence: CASSKSTGELFF. CDR3 coding DNA: TGTGCCAGCTCTAAGAGCACCGGGGAGCTGTTTTTT.

The rearrangement links TRBV21-1 to TRBJ2-3. TRBV21-1 is reported as a pseudogene. The CDR3 length is 15 residues. CDR3 DNA: TGTGCCAGCAGCACAGGGCGGACTGGCACAGATACGCAGTATTTT. Residues: CASSTGRTGTDTQYF.